These T cell receptor beta chains were read from a single sample in a study of regulatory T cells in long-lasting Graves disease. In TCRdb, the multiplex PCR reads were re-called with MiXCR into one record per CDR3 protein. The data contain under 800,000 distinct CDR3 sequences, roughly 16% of them singletons. In addition, the sample was reused for a study of T cells in Graves' hyperthyroidism and ophthalmopathy.

The sequenced sample was peripheral blood mononuclear cells (PBMCs), obtained at new diagnosis, from a patient treated with antithyroid drugs. These receptors were taken from a woman in her thirties with Graves disease. The CDR3 runs from the conserved cysteine through the conserved F or W. D genes are given only for firm matches. Clone size is not always given. Where it is, it says once, few, many or a class for expanded clones.

j_call: TRBJ1-1
d_call: -
clone_size: -
v_call: TRBV11-1
cdr3_length: 14
cdr3_nt: TGTGCCAGCAGCTTAACCGTTCCGAACACTGAAGCTTTCTTT
cdr3_aa: CASSLTVPNTEAFF

j_call: TRBJ2-5
d_call: -
clone_size: -
v_call: TRBV19
cdr3_length: 16
cdr3_nt: TGTGCCAGTAAAACGATGTCCGGGACCGACCAAGAGACCCAGTACTTC
cdr3_aa: CASKTMSGTDQETQYF

j_call: TRBJ2-6
d_call: -
clone_size: -
v_call: TRBV7-9
cdr3_length: 16
cdr3_nt: TGTGCCAGCAGCCCTCGAGGGGGGTGGGGGGCCAACGTCCTGACTTTC
cdr3_aa: CASSPRGGWGANVLTF

j_call: TRBJ2-7
d_call: TRBD1
clone_size: few
v_call: TRBV30
cdr3_length: 14
cdr3_nt: TGTGCCTGGAGTGCGACAGGGGAAGGGCGCGAGCAGTACTTC
cdr3_aa: CAWSATGEGREQYF

j_call: TRBJ2-1
d_call: -
clone_size: many
v_call: TRBV28
cdr3_length: 15
cdr3_nt: TGTGCCAGCAGTTTACCTAGGGGTCATGGCAATGAGCAGTTCTTC
cdr3_aa: CASSLPRGHGNEQFF

j_call: TRBJ2-7
d_call: -
clone_size: -
v_call: TRBV7-3
cdr3_length: 14
cdr3_nt: TGTGCCAGCAGCTTACGGGACTGGCCCTCCGAGCAGTACTTC
cdr3_aa: CASSLRDWPSEQYF

j_call: TRBJ2-7
d_call: -
clone_size: many
v_call: TRBV28
cdr3_length: 12
cdr3_nt: TGTGCCAGCAGTTATATGACCTACGAGCAGTACTTC
cdr3_aa: CASSYMTYEQYF

j_call: TRBJ1-4
d_call: -
clone_size: many
v_call: TRBV28
cdr3_length: 15
cdr3_nt: TGTGCCAGCAGTATGGGGGGGGCGACTAATGAAAAACTGTTTTTT
cdr3_aa: CASSMGGATNEKLFF

j_call: TRBJ1-2
d_call: -
clone_size: many
v_call: TRBV7-9
cdr3_length: 13
cdr3_nt: TGTGCCAGCAGCCGACAGGAGAACTATGGCTACACCTTC
cdr3_aa: CASSRQENYGYTF

j_call: TRBJ2-3
d_call: -
clone_size: few
v_call: TRBV7-2
cdr3_length: 16
cdr3_nt: TGTGCCAGCAGCTTAGTTAAGGTGATCAGCACAGATACGCAGTATTTT
cdr3_aa: CASSLVKVISTDTQYF

j_call: TRBJ2-1
d_call: -
clone_size: -
v_call: TRBV12-3/TRBV12-4
cdr3_length: 14
cdr3_nt: TGTGCCAGCAGTAGGCTAGCAGGGAGGAATGAGCAGTTCTTC
cdr3_aa: CASSRLAGRNEQFF

j_call: TRBJ2-5
d_call: -
clone_size: many
v_call: TRBV6-2/TRBV6-3
cdr3_length: 14
cdr3_nt: TGTGCCAGCAGCCCGGGACTTCAAGGAGGGACCCAGTACTTC
cdr3_aa: CASSPGLQGGTQYF

j_call: TRBJ2-1
d_call: TRBD1
clone_size: many
v_call: TRBV2
cdr3_length: 13
cdr3_nt: TGTGCCGGCCCGGGACAGGGGCCCAATGAGCAGTTCTTC
cdr3_aa: CAGPGQGPNEQFF

j_call: TRBJ1-5
d_call: -
clone_size: -
v_call: TRBV7-8
cdr3_length: 17
cdr3_nt: TGTGCCAGCAGCTTACTCGCCATCGCCGGAGGTTTTCAGCCCCAGCATTTT
cdr3_aa: CASSLLAIAGGFQPQHF

j_call: TRBJ1-1
d_call: TRBD1
clone_size: many
v_call: TRBV2
cdr3_length: 14
cdr3_nt: TGTGCCAGCACGGTTCAGGGGGGGAACACTGAAGCTTTCTTT
cdr3_aa: CASTVQGGNTEAFF

j_call: TRBJ1-5
d_call: -
clone_size: few
v_call: TRBV2
cdr3_length: 12
cdr3_nt: TGTGCCAGCAGTGAAATCGGTCAGCCCCAGCATTTT
cdr3_aa: CASSEIGQPQHF

j_call: TRBJ1-4
d_call: -
clone_size: -
v_call: TRBV13
cdr3_length: 13
cdr3_nt: TGTGCCAGCAGCCCCGGAGCAGTGAGGGAACTGTTTTTT
cdr3_aa: CASSPGAVRELFF

j_call: TRBJ2-5
d_call: TRBD1
clone_size: many
v_call: TRBV11-3
cdr3_length: 16
cdr3_nt: TGTGCCAGCAGCGCCGGGACAGGGATACGTTCGGAGACCCAGTACTTC
cdr3_aa: CASSAGTGIRSETQYF

j_call: TRBJ1-6
d_call: -
clone_size: -
v_call: TRBV6-9
cdr3_length: 16
cdr3_nt: TGTGCCAGCAGTTCCCTAGGCTACTCCTATAATTCACCCCTCCACTTT
cdr3_aa: CASSSLGYSYNSPLHF

j_call: TRBJ2-7
d_call: -
clone_size: many
v_call: TRBV5-1
cdr3_length: 13
cdr3_nt: TGCGCCAGTTGGGACCAGTTACCGTACGAGCAGTACTTC
cdr3_aa: CASWDQLPYEQYF

j_call: TRBJ2-2
d_call: -
clone_size: many
v_call: TRBV28
cdr3_length: 14
cdr3_nt: TGTGCCAGCAAAATTATGAGGAATCACGGGGAGCTGTTTTTT
cdr3_aa: CASKIMRNHGELFF

j_call: TRBJ1-3
d_call: -
clone_size: -
v_call: TRBV12-3/TRBV12-4
cdr3_length: 14
cdr3_nt: TGTGCCAGCAGTTTAGTGTCTGGGGGCAACACCATATATTTT
cdr3_aa: CASSLVSGGNTIYF

j_call: TRBJ1-1
d_call: -
clone_size: many
v_call: TRBV6-2/TRBV6-3
cdr3_length: 16
cdr3_nt: TGTGCCAGCAGTGGTATCTATCAAGGATTTAACACTGAAGCTTTCTTT
cdr3_aa: CASSGIYQGFNTEAFF

j_call: TRBJ2-1
d_call: -
clone_size: many
v_call: TRBV7-9
cdr3_length: 16
cdr3_nt: TGTGCCAGCAGCCTAAAGGGGGGGAGCTCCTACAATGAGCAGTTCTTC
cdr3_aa: CASSLKGGSSYNEQFF

j_call: TRBJ2-1
d_call: -
clone_size: many
v_call: TRBV6-2/TRBV6-3
cdr3_length: 15
cdr3_nt: TGTGCCAGCAGCAAGACTGGGAGCTCCTACAATGAGCAGTTCTTC
cdr3_aa: CASSKTGSSYNEQFF

j_call: TRBJ2-7
d_call: TRBD1
clone_size: -
v_call: TRBV5-8
cdr3_length: 15
cdr3_nt: TGTGCCAGCAGCCCGATTCGACAGGGGACCTACGAGCAGTACTTC
cdr3_aa: CASSPIRQGTYEQYF

j_call: TRBJ2-1
d_call: -
clone_size: few
v_call: TRBV30
cdr3_length: 14
cdr3_nt: TGTGCCTGGAACGATGGATACCCTAACAATGAGCAGTTCTTC
cdr3_aa: CAWNDGYPNNEQFF

j_call: TRBJ2-1
d_call: -
clone_size: -
v_call: TRBV20-1
cdr3_length: 14
cdr3_nt: TGCAGTGCTAGGGGCGGAAGTACTTACAATGAGCAGTTCTTC
cdr3_aa: CSARGGSTYNEQFF

j_call: TRBJ1-2
d_call: -
clone_size: many
v_call: TRBV5-8
cdr3_length: 14
cdr3_nt: TGTGCCAGCAGCCTGAATTTCAGGGGAGGAGGCTACACCTTC
cdr3_aa: CASSLNFRGGGYTF

j_call: TRBJ2-7
d_call: -
clone_size: -
v_call: TRBV6-9
cdr3_length: 15
cdr3_nt: TGTGCCAGCAGTTACACCCGGGACTTCTCCTACGAGCAGTACTTC
cdr3_aa: CASSYTRDFSYEQYF

j_call: TRBJ2-4
d_call: -
clone_size: -
v_call: TRBV7-2
cdr3_length: 13
cdr3_nt: TGTGCCAGCAGCCCCCCCGGGGGACACATTCAGTACTTC
cdr3_aa: CASSPPGGHIQYF

j_call: TRBJ1-2
d_call: -
clone_size: -
v_call: TRBV18
cdr3_length: 14
cdr3_nt: TGTGCCAGCTCACCACCGGCCAGGCCTTATGGCTACACCTTC
cdr3_aa: CASSPPARPYGYTF

j_call: TRBJ2-7
d_call: -
clone_size: -
v_call: TRBV20-1
cdr3_length: 12
cdr3_nt: TGCAGTGCTAGACTCTCCCACTACGAGCAGTACTTC
cdr3_aa: CSARLSHYEQYF

j_call: TRBJ2-5
d_call: TRBD1
clone_size: -
v_call: TRBV19
cdr3_length: 17
cdr3_nt: TGTGCCAGTAGCCGGGACAGGGGACCATTGTACCAAGAGACCCAGTACTTC
cdr3_aa: CASSRDRGPLYQETQYF

j_call: TRBJ1-2
d_call: -
clone_size: -
v_call: TRBV11-1
cdr3_length: 14
cdr3_nt: TGTGCCAGCAGCGTGGACAGCCTTAACTATGGCTACACCTTC
cdr3_aa: CASSVDSLNYGYTF

j_call: TRBJ1-2
d_call: -
clone_size: few
v_call: TRBV6-1
cdr3_length: 15
cdr3_nt: TGTGCCAGCAGTACGGACAGCGGGGGCAACTATGGCTACACCTTC
cdr3_aa: CASSTDSGGNYGYTF

j_call: TRBJ1-5
d_call: -
clone_size: many
v_call: TRBV7-2
cdr3_length: 16
cdr3_nt: TGTGCCAGCAGCTTAGGGTCAGGGGTTGGGAATCAGCCCCAGCATTTT
cdr3_aa: CASSLGSGVGNQPQHF

j_call: TRBJ2-1
d_call: -
clone_size: -
v_call: TRBV7-6
cdr3_length: 16
cdr3_nt: TGTGCCAGCAGCTTAAAGTTAGCGGAGGGGGACAATGAGCAGTTCTTC
cdr3_aa: CASSLKLAEGDNEQFF

j_call: TRBJ2-1
d_call: -
clone_size: once
v_call: TRBV4-1
cdr3_length: 16
cdr3_nt: TGCGCCAGCAGCCGGGGGGGGGGCCCCGTTCCGGATGAGCAGTTCTTC
cdr3_aa: CASSRGGGPVPDEQFF

j_call: TRBJ1-1
d_call: -
clone_size: many
v_call: TRBV11-2
cdr3_length: 15
cdr3_nt: TGTGCCAGCAGCTTAGAACCACGTCCGAACACTGAAGCTTTCTTT
cdr3_aa: CASSLEPRPNTEAFF

j_call: TRBJ2-4
d_call: -
clone_size: -
v_call: TRBV7-7
cdr3_length: 17
cdr3_nt: TGTGCTAGCAGCTTATCCGCGGTAAAGATAGCCAAAAACATTCAGTACTTC
cdr3_aa: CASSLSAVKIAKNIQYF

j_call: TRBJ2-4
d_call: -
clone_size: few
v_call: TRBV5-8
cdr3_length: 14
cdr3_nt: TGTGCCAGCAGTATGGGGTCCGCCAAAAACATTCAGTACTTC
cdr3_aa: CASSMGSAKNIQYF

j_call: TRBJ1-2
d_call: TRBD1
clone_size: many
v_call: TRBV6-1
cdr3_length: 15
cdr3_nt: TGTGCCAGCAGTGAAGGGTCACAGGGGCCCTATGGCTACACCTTC
cdr3_aa: CASSEGSQGPYGYTF